The clone carrying this T cell receptor beta chain was observed a handful of times. Its antigen is not identified. The sample originates from a study of T-cell memory formation after mild COVID-19. Study conclusions and caveats: Unconfirmed was the SARS-CoV-2 specificity of second-wave clones that peaked on day 37. Researchers found some responding clones in pre-infection memory, a sign that cross-reactive memory joined.

MiXCR was run by TCRdb on the 5' RACE reads, yielding one entry per CDR3 protein. The data contain approximately 270,000 distinct CDR3 sequences, roughly 16% of them singletons. This clonotype originated in a man between 18 and 35 years old who had mild COVID-19 (a few samples of this study predate the infection). Cell type and time point are not known. Sequencing was carried out using PBMCs or a T cell subset sorted from them (not recorded which).

CDR3 protein: CASSGLGETQYF. CDR3 DNA sequence: TGTGCCAGCTCCGGCCTCGGAGAGACCCAGTACTTC. V gene TRBV6-2 or TRBV6-3 combines with J gene TRBJ2-5; D is ambiguous. This CDR3 is 12 amino acids long. With 8 bases removed from V and 4 bases from J, the gap between germline ends came to 11 bases. CDR1 is MNHEY and CDR2 is SVGEGT in the germline V gene.